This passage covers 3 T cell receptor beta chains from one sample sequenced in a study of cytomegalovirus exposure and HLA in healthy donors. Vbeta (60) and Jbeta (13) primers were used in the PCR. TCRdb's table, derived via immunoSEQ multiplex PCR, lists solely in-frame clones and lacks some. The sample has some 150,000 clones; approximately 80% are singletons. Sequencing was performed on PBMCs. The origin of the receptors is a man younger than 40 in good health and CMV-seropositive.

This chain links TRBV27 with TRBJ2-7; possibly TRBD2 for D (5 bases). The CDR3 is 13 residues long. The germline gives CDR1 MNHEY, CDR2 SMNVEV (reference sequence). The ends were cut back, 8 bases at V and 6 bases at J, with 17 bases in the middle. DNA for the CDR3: TGTGCCAGCGCGGGTGACCCTTTCCTCGAGCAGTACTTC. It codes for CASAGDPFLEQYF.

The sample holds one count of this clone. The CDR3 sequence is CASSQAGLAGSDTQYF. The CDR3 DNA follows: TGTGCCAGCAGCCAAGCGGGGCTAGCGGGATCAGATACGCAGTATTTT. The gene calls are TRBV4-2 and TRBJ2-3; 9 bases line up with TRBD2. CDR1 LGHNA and CDR2 YNFKEQ come from the germline V gene. The CDR3 spans 16 residues. Germline trimming cut 1 base from V and 4 bases from J; bases unmatched to any gene: 6.

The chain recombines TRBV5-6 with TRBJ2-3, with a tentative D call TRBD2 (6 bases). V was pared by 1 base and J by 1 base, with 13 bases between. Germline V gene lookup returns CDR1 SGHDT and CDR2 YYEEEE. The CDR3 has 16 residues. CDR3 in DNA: TGTGCCAGCAGCTTGTACAGCGGAGGGGGCACAGATACGCAGTATTTT. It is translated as CASSLYSGGGTDTQYF.